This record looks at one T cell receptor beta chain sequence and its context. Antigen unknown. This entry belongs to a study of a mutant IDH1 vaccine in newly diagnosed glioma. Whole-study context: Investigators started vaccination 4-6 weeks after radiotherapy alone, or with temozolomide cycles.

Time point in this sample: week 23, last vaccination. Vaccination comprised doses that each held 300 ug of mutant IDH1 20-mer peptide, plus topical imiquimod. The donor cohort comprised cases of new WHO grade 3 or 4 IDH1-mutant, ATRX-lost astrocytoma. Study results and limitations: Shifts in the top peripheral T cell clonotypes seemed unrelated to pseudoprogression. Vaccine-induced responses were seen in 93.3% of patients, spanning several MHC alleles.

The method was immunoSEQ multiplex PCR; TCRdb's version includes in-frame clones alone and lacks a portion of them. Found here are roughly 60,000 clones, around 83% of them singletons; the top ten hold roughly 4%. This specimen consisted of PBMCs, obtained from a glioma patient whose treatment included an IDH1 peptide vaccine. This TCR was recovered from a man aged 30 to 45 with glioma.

The CDR3 region is CASSSGQGAGELFF. CDR3 DNA: TGTGCCAGCTCATCGGGACAGGGGGCCGGGGAGCTGTTTTTT. The chain combines TRBV18 with TRBJ2-2, with TRBD1 matching 11 bases. The CDR3 is 14 residues long. Germline V CDR1 and CDR2: KGHSH, LQKENI. With 5 bases clipped from V and 6 bases from J, the junction kept 2 bases outside the gene matches.